In its sample, the clone carrying this TCR beta chain was seen many times. Time point defined: persistent/refractory GD, antithyroid drugs over 5 years with positive TRAb. With RNA extracted from PBMCs as input, the TCR library was made. A volume of roughly 9.9 milliliters of peripheral blood was collected in EDTA tubes. The data are from a study of regulatory T cells in long-lasting Graves disease. Arm-PCR with iRepertoire HTBI primers amplified the CDR3 regions for these TCR beta libraries. TCRdb processed the multiplex PCR reads anew with MiXCR; each CDR3 protein has one entry. The data hold 400,000 to 600,000 distinct CDR3 sequences, with around a fifth observed a single time. This clonotype originated in a female donor with Graves disease. This material consisted of peripheral blood mononuclear cells (PBMCs), taken when the disease was refractory, from a patient treated with antithyroid drugs.

CDR3 nucleotide sequence: TGTGCCACCAGCAAAGACAGGAACATGAACACTGAAGCTTTCTTT. This sequence encodes CATSKDRNMNTEAFF. This chain uses TRBV15 with TRBJ1-1, with D perhaps matching TRBD1 (6 bases). Germline V gene lookup returns CDR1 LNHNV and CDR2 YYDKDF (reference sequence). The V end was cut by 4 bases, the J end by 0 bases, with 12 bases between. The CDR3 is made up of 15 amino acids.